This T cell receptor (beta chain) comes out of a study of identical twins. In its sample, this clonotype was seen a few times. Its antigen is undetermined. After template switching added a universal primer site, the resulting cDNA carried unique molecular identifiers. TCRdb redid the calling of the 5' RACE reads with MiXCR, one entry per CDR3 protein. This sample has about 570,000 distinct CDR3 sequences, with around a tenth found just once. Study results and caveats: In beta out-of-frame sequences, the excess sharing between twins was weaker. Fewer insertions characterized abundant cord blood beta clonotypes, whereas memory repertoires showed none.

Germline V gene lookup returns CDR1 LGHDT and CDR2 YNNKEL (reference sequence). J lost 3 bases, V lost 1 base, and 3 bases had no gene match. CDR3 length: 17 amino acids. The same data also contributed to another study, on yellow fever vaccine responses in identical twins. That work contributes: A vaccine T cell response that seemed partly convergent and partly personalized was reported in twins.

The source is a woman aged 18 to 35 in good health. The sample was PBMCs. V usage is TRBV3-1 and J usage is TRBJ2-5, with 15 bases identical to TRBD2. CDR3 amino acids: CASSQGRTSGGEETQYF. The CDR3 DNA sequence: TGTGCCAGCAGCCAAGGACGGACTAGCGGGGGGGAAGAGACCCAGTACTTC.